This TCR beta chain was recovered during a study of T cell repertoires in ileal Crohn's disease. Study-level information: At surgery, 30% to 40% of patients smoked, with median disease duration approximately 8 years.

The data were produced by immunoSEQ multiplex PCR, yet TCRdb's version contains in-frame clones alone and is incomplete. The sample lists around 16,000 clones; around 93% were seen once. Worth noting for this clone: Other DNA sequences of this sample code for an identical CDR3.

Germline V CDR1 and CDR2: LNHDA, SQIVND (reference sequence). Trimming removed 0 bases at V and 4 bases at J, with 19 bases between. The CDR3 is 19 amino acids. The sample was ileal tissue. The rearrangement links TRBV19 to TRBJ1-6; D gene uncertain. This receptor was obtained from an adult with Crohn's disease. The CDR3 bases are TGTGCCAGTAGTATAGATGAAGGCGGCGGCAGACTTTATAATTCACCCCTCCACTTT. Its protein is CASSIDEGGGRLYNSPLHF.